The 12 T cell receptor beta chains below were found in one sample sequenced in a study of T cell repertoires in cytomegalovirus infection. For these receptors, no antigen is known. TCRdb processed the reads anew with MiXCR; each CDR3 protein has one entry. The repertoire consists of around 100,000 distinct CDR3 sequences, with about 30% occurring once and the leading ten covering more than 35%. The sequencing here drew on CD8+ T cells from cultured PBMCs, taken from culture after CMV antigen stimulation. The receptors were sampled from a human donor in good health (CMV status not recorded). Some clones in this sample may be carry-over from other donors' samples.

This clonotype showed up many times. The chain carries TRBV7-2 and TRBJ2-5; D gene ambiguous. CDR1 is SGHTA, CDR2 FQGNSA, per germline. V lost 0 bases, J lost 2 bases, and 7 bases lay in between. The CDR3 is 14 residues long. The CDR3 DNA reads TGTGCCAGCAGCTTAGCGGTTAGACAAGAGACCCAGTACTTC. Translation: CASSLAVRQETQYF. Supplemented by reference TRBV7-2 and TRBJ2-5, the full variable domain reads GAGVSQSPSNKVTEKGKDVELRCDPISGHTALYWYRQSLGQGLEFLIYFQGNSAPDKSGLPSDRFSAERTGGSVSTLTIQRTQQEDSAVYLCASSLAVRQETQYFGPGTRLLVL.

This clonotype was seen only a few times. The chain employs TRBV13 and TRBJ1-1; D not resolved. The CDR3 loop spans 12 amino acids. The germline V gene has CDR1 PRHDT and CDR2 FYEKMQ (reference sequence). Trimming removed 7 bases from V and 8 bases from J, with 14 bases in between. Here the CDR3 DNA reads TGTGCCAGCACCGCTCACGGGGTGGAAGCTTTCTTT. Translation: CASTAHGVEAFF.

The chain links TRBV19 to TRBJ2-1, with D possibly being TRBD2 (6 bases). This CDR3 is built from 16 residues. Germline lookup yields CDR1 LNHDA and CDR2 SQIVND (reference sequence). Trimming removed 6 bases from V and 6 bases from J, with 21 bases in between. The CDR3, as DNA: TGTGCCAGTAGCGGGGCTGCGCGGGGAGATTTCAATGAGCAGTTCTTC. Encoded protein: CASSGAARGDFNEQFF. The variable domain in full, with the rest retrieved from reference TRBV19 and TRBJ2-1, is DGGITQSPKYLFRKEGQNVTLSCEQNLNHDAMYWYRQDPGQGLRLIYYSQIVNDFQKGDIAEGYSVSREKKESFPLTVTSAQKNPTAFYLCASSGAARGDFNEQFFGPGTRLTVL.

This clonotype has more than one count but fewer than ten. The chain combines TRBV12-3 or TRBV12-4 with TRBJ2-5; 7 bases agree with TRBD1. The CDR3 runs to 14 residues. Germline trimming cut 2 bases from V and 3 bases from J; bases unmatched to any gene: 3. In DNA, the CDR3 is TGTGCCAGCAGTTTATTGGGGACAGAAGAGACCCAGTACTTC. This sequence encodes CASSLLGTEETQYF.

This rearrangement joins TRBV20-1 to TRBJ2-3; D gene ambiguous. The CDR3 covers 14 residues. Germline CDR1 is DFQATT and CDR2 is SNEGSKA (reference sequence). The V end lost 3 bases, the J end lost 0 bases, and 10 bases lay between the germline ends. Here the CDR3 DNA reads TGCAGTGCTAGGGTCTGGACGAGCACAGATACGCAGTATTTT. Its translation: CSARVWTSTDTQYF.

This clonotype has more than one count but fewer than ten. In DNA form, the CDR3 reads TGTGCCAGCAGTTGGGACCCGGTTAATTCACCCCTCCACTTT. Protein product: CASSWDPVNSPLHF. This chain connects TRBV6-2 or TRBV6-3 to TRBJ1-6, with a possible D match to TRBD1 (5 bases). There are 14 residues in the CDR3. Germline CDR1 and CDR2: MNHEY and SVGEGT. V lost 4 bases and J lost 6, with 10 bases in between.

In the case of this clonotype: A much larger clone differs by one base, so this may be a read error. This chain joins TRBV7-8 and TRBJ1-2; D gene ambiguous. V shed 1 base and J shed 2 bases, with 5 bases lying between them. CDR1 is SGHVS, CDR2 FQNEAQ, per germline. This CDR3 comprises 13 residues. This CDR3 reads CASSLGANYGYTF. The CDR3 coding sequence is TGTGCCAGCAGCTTAGGGGCGAACTATGGCTACACCTTC.

This clonotype was seen a few times. The V and J genes are TRBV15 and TRBJ2-7, with D perhaps TRBD2 (6 bases). Germline CDR1 LNHNV, CDR2 YYDKDF (reference sequence). There are 17 residues in the CDR3. V lost 0 bases, J lost 3 bases, and 18 bases lay in between. CDR3 nucleotide sequence: TGTGCCACCAGCAGAGATCGCTCCCCGAGGGGAGGCTACGAGCAGTACTTC. This translates into CATSRDRSPRGGYEQYF.

This clonotype was seen a few times. V gene TRBV7-2 combines with J gene TRBJ1-5, with TRBD1 as a possible D gene (5 bases). The CDR3 runs to 12 residues. From germline, CDR1 is SGHTA and CDR2 FQGNSA. V was cut by 4 bases and J by 6 bases, with 7 bases left in between. CDR3 sequence (DNA): TGTGCCAGCAGCTACGACAGTCAGCCCCAGCATTTT. Protein: CASSYDSQPQHF.

The rearrangement joins TRBV27 to TRBJ2-3, with 7 positions matching TRBD1. J was trimmed by 0 bases and V by 5 bases; bases with no gene match: 5. In germline, CDR1 is MNHEY, CDR2 SMNVEV (reference sequence). This CDR3 spans 15 amino acids. The DNA of the CDR3 is TGTGCCAGCAGTCCTCGACAGGGAAGCACAGATACGCAGTATTTT. Protein product: CASSPRQGSTDTQYF.

The chain couples TRBV27 to TRBJ1-1; TRBD1 matches 7 bases. CDR1 MNHEY and CDR2 SMNVEV come from the germline V gene (reference sequence). This CDR3 spans 14 amino acids. V was clipped by 4 bases and J by 4 bases; unmatched bases: 6. As DNA, the CDR3 is TGTGCCAGCAGTTCACAGGGGTTGGGCACTGAAGCTTTCTTT. As protein: CASSSQGLGTEAFF.

In nucleotides, the CDR3 is TGTGCCAGCAGTGAGTTCAGGGGAGGAACCGGGGAGCTGTTTTTT. As protein: CASSEFRGGTGELFF. The chain couples TRBV6-1 to TRBJ2-2; perhaps D is TRBD1 or TRBD2 (6 bases each). CDR1 MNHNS and CDR2 SASEGT come from the germline V gene. CDR3 length equals 15 residues. The germline V and J ends were trimmed by 3 bases and 5 bases, with 13 bases remaining between them.